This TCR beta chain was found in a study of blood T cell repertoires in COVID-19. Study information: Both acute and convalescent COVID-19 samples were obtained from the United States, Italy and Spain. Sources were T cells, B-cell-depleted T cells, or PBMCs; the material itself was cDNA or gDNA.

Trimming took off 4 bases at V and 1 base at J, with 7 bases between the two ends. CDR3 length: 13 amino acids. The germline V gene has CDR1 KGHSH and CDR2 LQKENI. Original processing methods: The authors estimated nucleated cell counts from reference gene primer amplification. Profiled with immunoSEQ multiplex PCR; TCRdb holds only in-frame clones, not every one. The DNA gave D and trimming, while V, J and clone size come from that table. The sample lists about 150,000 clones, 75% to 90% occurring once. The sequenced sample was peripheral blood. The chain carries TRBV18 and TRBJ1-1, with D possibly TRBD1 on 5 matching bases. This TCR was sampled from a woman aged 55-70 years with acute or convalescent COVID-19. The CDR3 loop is CASSQGWNTEAFF. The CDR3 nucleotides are TGTGCCAGCTCACAGGGGTGGAACACTGAAGCTTTCTTT. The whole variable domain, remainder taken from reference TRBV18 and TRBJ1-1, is NAGVMQNPRHLVRRRGQEARLRCSPMKGHSHVYWYRQLPEEGLKFMVYLQKENIIDESGMPKERFSAEFPKEGPSILRIQQVVRGDSAAYFCASSQGWNTEAFFGQGTRLTVV.